This section outlines one T cell receptor (beta chain) sequence together with its context. These data are taken from a study of blood T cell repertoires in COVID-19. Authors' processing steps: Estimates of nucleated cell counts were drawn from the amplification of reference gene primers. Generated by immunoSEQ multiplex PCR, the TCRdb table keeps only in-frame clones and is missing some. V, J and clone size reflect that table, while D and trimming were determined from the DNA. In the table there are roughly 120,000 clones, approximately 80% of which are singletons. V was cut by 0 bases and J by 4 bases, with 13 bases left in between. Per the germline V gene, CDR1 is SGDLS and CDR2 is YYNGEE. CDR3 size: 15 residues.

This receptor was identified in an older man with acute or convalescent COVID-19. What was sequenced was peripheral blood. This rearrangement joins TRBV9 to TRBJ1-1; possibly TRBD1 for D (5 bases). The CDR3 protein is CASSVEPGEGTEAFF. The CDR3, as DNA: TGTGCCAGCAGCGTAGAACCGGGGGAGGGCACTGAAGCTTTCTTT.